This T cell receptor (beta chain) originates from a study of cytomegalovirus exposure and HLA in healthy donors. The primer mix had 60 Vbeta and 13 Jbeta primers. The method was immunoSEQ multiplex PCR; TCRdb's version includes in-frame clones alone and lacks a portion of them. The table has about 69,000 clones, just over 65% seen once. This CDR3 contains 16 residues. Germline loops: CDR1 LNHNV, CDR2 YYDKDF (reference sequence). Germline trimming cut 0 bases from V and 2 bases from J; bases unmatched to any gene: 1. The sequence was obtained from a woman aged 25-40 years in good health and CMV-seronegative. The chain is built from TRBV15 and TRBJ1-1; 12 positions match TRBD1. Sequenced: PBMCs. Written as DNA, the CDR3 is TGTGCCACCAGCAGAGAGGGACAGGGGGCAAACACTGAAGCTTTCTTT. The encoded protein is CATSREGQGANTEAFF.